This T cell receptor beta chain stems from a study of T-cell memory formation after mild COVID-19 (dated by TCRdb to the early 2020s). At the level of the whole study: TCR sequence clusters from the two donors were largely donor specific. In two donors, T-cell clones that expanded and contracted after mild COVID-19 were followed by sequencing TCRalpha and TCRbeta repertoires longitudinally. Two young, previously healthy adult volunteers made up the cohort, one male and one female. Points the paper makes about the study in general: The detection of some responding clones in pre-infection memory suggests that pre-existing cross-reactive memory T cells joined the SARS-CoV-2 response. Balanced CD4/CD8 phenotypes were observed for clones contracting from day 15 to 85, whereas a bias towards CD4+ was observed for a second wave of clones expanding from day 15 to 37. Only a couple of mild cases were covered by the study, and larger cohorts that include severe cases with pre-infection samples were considered necessary. Whether the second-wave clones peaking on day 37 were SARS-CoV-2 specific was not confirmed. Contracting CD4+ clones were located mainly in the CM and EM memory subsets, whereas CD8+ clones were found to be enriched in EMRA.

This clonotype was observed many times. Its antigen is unknown. The input lacks base qualities; no much larger clone sits a single base away. Sequencing was carried out with an Illumina NovaSeq 6000. Using 5'RACE with constant-segment primers, TCRalpha and TCRbeta cDNA libraries were constructed, with sample barcodes and unique molecular identifiers added in the process. Trizol reagent was used to extract RNA from every sample. The libraries were amplified in two PCR steps, and the second step added a second sample barcode and Illumina TruSeq adapters. Sequencing of libraries was performed on an Illumina NovaSeq with 2 x 150 bp paired-end reads. Per the authors' processing: The reads were demultiplexed and collapsed into UMI-guided consensus sequences using migec v1.2.7. Using mixcr v2.1.11, UMI consensuses were aligned to TRA and TRB V and J templates and then assembled into clonotypes. A clonotype was counted as expanded or contracted only when both edgeR and NoisET called the clonotype significant, with the noise models trained on biological replicates. For edgeR calls, the cutoffs were a false discovery rate-adjusted p below 0.01 and a log2 fold-change threshold of 1. PCA with hierarchical clustering of max-normalized trajectories of the 1000 most abundant clonotypes was used as exploratory dynamics analysis. Separately sequenced CD4+ and CD8+ repertoires were used to assign a CD4 or CD8 phenotype to each responding clone. The public sequencing data were trimmed at Q25 with fastp and processed into clonotypes with MiXCR by TCRdb, which kept only in-frame beta chains. CDR3 protein sequences are deduplicated, and each keeps its most common genes and DNA. The V and J calls and clone size are TCRdb's, not the authors'. Present in this sample are some 14,000 distinct CDR3 sequences, 15% to 20% of which were seen just once. The biggest ten clones account for about three fifths of the sample.

Ficoll-Paque density gradient centrifugation was used to isolate PBMCs. Between the V and J ends, shortened by 5 bases and 0 bases respectively, the junction contains 15 bases. Counted from cysteine to phenylalanine, this CDR3 has 16 amino acids. The sequence is cut down to CDR3 DNA, 48 bases in frame from base 1. Taken from the germline V gene, the CDR1 and CDR2 loops are MNHEY and SVGEGT. The specimen was PBMCs or a T cell subset sorted from them (not recorded which). The rearrangement joined TRBV6-2 or TRBV6-3 to TRBJ2-3, with TRBD2 as a weak D call on 6 bases. This clonotype was sampled from a man aged 18 to 30 who had mild COVID-19 (a few samples of this study predate the infection). The sample titles of this study are shuffled in the database, so cell type and time point are left out; the donor was told from shared clones. CDR3 reads: CASSPGRSESTDTQYF. The sequenced DNA: TGTGCCAGCAGTCCGGGGAGGAGCGAAAGCACAGATACGCAGTATTTT.